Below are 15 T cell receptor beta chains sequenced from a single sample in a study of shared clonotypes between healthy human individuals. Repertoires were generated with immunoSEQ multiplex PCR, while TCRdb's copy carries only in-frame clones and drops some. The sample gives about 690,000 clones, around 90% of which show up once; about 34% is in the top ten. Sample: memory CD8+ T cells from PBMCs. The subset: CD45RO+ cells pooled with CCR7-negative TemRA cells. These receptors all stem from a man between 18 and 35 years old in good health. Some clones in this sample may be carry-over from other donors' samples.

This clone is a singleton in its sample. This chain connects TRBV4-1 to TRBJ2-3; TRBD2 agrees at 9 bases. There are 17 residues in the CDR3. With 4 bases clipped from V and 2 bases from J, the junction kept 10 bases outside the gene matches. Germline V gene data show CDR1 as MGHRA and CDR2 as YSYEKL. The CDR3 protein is CASSPELAGLTTDTQYF. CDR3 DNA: TGCGCCAGCAGCCCAGAGCTAGCGGGGTTAACCACAGATACGCAGTATTTT.

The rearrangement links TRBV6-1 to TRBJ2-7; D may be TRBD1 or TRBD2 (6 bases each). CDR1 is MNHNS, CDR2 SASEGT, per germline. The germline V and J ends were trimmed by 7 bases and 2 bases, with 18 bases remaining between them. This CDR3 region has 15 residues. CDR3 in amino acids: CASNDRRDNTYEQYF. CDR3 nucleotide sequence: TGTGCCAGCAACGATAGGAGGGACAATACCTACGAGCAGTACTTC.

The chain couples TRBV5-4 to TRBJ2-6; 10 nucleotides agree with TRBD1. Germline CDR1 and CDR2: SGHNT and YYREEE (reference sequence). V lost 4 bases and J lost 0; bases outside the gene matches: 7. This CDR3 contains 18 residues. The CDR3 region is CASSQPGQGSSGANVLTF. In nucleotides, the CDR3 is TGTGCCAGCAGCCAACCGGGACAGGGGAGCTCTGGGGCCAACGTCCTGACTTTC. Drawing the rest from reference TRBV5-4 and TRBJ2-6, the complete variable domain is ETGVTQSPTHLIKTRGQQVTLRCSSQSGHNTVSWYQQALGQGPQFIFQYYREEENGRGNFPPRFSGLQFPNYSSELNVNALELDDSALYLCASSQPGQGSSGANVLTFGAGSRLTVL.

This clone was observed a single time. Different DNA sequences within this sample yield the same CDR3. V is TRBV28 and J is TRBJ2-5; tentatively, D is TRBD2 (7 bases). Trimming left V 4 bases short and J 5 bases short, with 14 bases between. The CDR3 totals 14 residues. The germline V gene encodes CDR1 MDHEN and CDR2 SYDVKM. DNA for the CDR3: TGTGCCAGCAGTTCGGCGGGGGCGGCGGAGACCCAGTACTTC. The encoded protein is CASSSAGAAETQYF.

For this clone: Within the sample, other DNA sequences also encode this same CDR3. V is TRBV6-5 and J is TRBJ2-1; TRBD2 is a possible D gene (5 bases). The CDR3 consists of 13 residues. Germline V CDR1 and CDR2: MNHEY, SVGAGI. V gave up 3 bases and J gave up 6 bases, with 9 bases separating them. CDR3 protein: CASSYSRGNEQFF. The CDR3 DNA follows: TGTGCCAGCAGTTATTCACGGGGCAATGAGCAGTTCTTC.

The CDR3 nucleotides read TGTGCCAGCGACCGATTAAAATGGGGAGGGCCAGGGAACAATGAGCAGTTCTTC. Translation: CASDRLKWGGPGNNEQFF. J is TRBJ2-1 and V is TRBV28, with TRBD2 matching 7 bases. V was pared by 8 bases and J by 5 bases, with 21 bases of the junction left unmatched. This CDR3 spans 18 amino acids. In germline, CDR1 is MDHEN, CDR2 SYDVKM. The variable domain in full, completed from reference TRBV28 and TRBJ2-1, reads DVKVTQSSRYLVKRTGEKVFLECVQDMDHENMFWYRQDPGLGLRLIYFSYDVKMKEKGDIPEGYSVSREKKERFSLILESASTNQTSMYLCASDRLKWGGPGNNEQFFGPGTRLTVL.

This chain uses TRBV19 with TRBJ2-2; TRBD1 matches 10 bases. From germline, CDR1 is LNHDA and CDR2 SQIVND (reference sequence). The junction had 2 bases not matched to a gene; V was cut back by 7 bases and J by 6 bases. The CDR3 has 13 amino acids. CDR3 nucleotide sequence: TGTGCCAGTAAGGACAGGGGGGCCGGGGAGCTGTTTTTT. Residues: CASKDRGAGELFF.

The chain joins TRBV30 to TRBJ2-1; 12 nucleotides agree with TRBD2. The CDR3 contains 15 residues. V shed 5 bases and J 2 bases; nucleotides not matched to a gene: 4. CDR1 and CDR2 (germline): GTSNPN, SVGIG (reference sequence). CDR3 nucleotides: TGTGCCTGGTCAGGACTAGCGGGAACCTACAATGAGCAGTTCTTC. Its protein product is CAWSGLAGTYNEQFF.

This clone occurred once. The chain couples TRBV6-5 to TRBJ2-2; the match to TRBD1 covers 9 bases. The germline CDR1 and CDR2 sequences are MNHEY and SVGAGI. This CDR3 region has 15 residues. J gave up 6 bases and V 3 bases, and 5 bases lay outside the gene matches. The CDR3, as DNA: TGTGCCAGCAGTTATGGTACAGGGGGCTCCGGGGAGCTGTTTTTT. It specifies CASSYGTGGSGELFF.

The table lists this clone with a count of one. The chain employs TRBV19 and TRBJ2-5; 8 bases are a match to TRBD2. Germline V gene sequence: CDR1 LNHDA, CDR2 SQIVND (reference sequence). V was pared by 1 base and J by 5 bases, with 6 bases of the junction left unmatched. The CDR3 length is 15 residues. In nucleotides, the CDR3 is TGTGCCAGTAGTATAGGGTCTAGCGGGTTGGAGACCCAGTACTTC. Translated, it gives CASSIGSSGLETQYF.

The CDR3 nucleotides are TGTGCCAGCAGTTTAGCGGCAGGATTCACCTACGAGCAGTACTTC. Translating it yields CASSLAAGFTYEQYF. The chain employs TRBV27 and TRBJ2-7; D unresolved. Trimming cost V 2 bases and J 2 bases, with 13 bases left between them. The length of the CDR3 is 15 residues. CDR1 and CDR2 from the germline V gene are MNHEY and SMNVEV (reference sequence).

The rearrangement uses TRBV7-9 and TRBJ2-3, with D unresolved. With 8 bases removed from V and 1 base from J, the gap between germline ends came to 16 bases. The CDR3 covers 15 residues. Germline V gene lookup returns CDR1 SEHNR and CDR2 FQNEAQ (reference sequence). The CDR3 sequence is CASAIGTRGTDTQYF. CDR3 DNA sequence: TGTGCCAGCGCCATAGGTACTCGGGGCACAGATACGCAGTATTTT.

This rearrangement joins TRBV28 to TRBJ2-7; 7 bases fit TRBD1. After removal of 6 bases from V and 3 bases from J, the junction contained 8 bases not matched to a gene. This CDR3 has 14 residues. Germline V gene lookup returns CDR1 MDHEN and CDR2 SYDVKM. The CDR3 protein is CASRPDRDDYEQYF. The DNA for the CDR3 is TGTGCCAGCAGACCCGACAGGGACGACTACGAGCAGTACTTC.

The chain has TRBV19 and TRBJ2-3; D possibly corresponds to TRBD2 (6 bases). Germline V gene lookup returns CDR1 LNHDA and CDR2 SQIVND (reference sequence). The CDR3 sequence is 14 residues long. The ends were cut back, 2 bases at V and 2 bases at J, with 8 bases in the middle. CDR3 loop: CASSIRRDTDTQYF. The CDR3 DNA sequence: TGTGCCAGTAGTATAAGGCGGGACACAGATACGCAGTATTTT. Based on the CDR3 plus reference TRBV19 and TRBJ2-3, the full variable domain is DGGITQSPKYLFRKEGQNVTLSCEQNLNHDAMYWYRQDPGQGLRLIYYSQIVNDFQKGDIAEGYSVSREKKESFPLTVTSAQKNPTAFYLCASSIRRDTDTQYFGPGTRLTVL.

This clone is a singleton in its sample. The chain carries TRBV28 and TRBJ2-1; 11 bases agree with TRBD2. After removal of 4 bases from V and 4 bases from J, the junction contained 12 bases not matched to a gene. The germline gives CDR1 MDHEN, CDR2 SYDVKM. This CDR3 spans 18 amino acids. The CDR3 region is CASSYPPLAGGSYNEQFF. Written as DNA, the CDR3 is TGTGCCAGCAGTTACCCCCCCCTAGCGGGAGGTTCTTACAATGAGCAGTTCTTC. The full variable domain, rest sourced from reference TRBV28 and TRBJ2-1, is DVKVTQSSRYLVKRTGEKVFLECVQDMDHENMFWYRQDPGLGLRLIYFSYDVKMKEKGDIPEGYSVSREKKERFSLILESASTNQTSMYLCASSYPPLAGGSYNEQFFGPGTRLTVL.